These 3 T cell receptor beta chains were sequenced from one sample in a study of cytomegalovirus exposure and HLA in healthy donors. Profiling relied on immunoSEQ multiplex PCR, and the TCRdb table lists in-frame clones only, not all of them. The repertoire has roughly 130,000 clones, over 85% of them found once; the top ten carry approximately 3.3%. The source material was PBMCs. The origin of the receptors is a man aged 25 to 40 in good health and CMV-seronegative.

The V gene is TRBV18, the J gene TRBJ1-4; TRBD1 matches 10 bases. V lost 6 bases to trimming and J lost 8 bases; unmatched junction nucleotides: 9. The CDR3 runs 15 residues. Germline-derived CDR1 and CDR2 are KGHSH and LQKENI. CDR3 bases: TGTGCCAGCTCCCCCGGGACAGGGGTTACCGAAAAACTGTTTTTT. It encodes CASSPGTGVTEKLFF.

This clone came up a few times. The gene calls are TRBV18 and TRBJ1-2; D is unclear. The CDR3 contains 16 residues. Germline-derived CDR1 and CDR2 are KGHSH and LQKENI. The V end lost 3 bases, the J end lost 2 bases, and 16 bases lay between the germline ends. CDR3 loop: CASSPRAGTRNYGYTF. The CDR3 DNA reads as TGTGCCAGCTCACCCCGAGCAGGAACACGAAACTATGGCTACACCTTC.

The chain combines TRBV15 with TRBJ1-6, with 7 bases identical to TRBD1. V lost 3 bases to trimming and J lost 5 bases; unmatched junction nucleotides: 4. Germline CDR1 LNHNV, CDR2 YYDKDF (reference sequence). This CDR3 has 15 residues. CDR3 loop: CATSSRDSNNSPLHF. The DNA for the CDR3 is TGTGCCACCAGCAGCCGGGACAGCAATAATTCACCCCTCCACTTT.